Listed here are 6 T cell receptor beta chains from one sample, sequenced in a study of blood T cell repertoires in COVID-19. The repertoire was sequenced with immunoSEQ multiplex PCR; TCRdb's copy has only in-frame clones and lacks some. The data hold under 200,000 clones, with roughly 82% observed a single time. The sequenced sample was peripheral blood. These TCRs come from an older woman with COVID-19, enrolled during active disease.

The chain joins TRBV5-1 to TRBJ2-1; D may be TRBD1 (5 bases). CDR1 is SGHRS and CDR2 is YFSETQ in the germline V gene. The ends were cut back, 0 bases at V and 5 bases at J, with 9 bases in the middle. The CDR3 consists of 14 residues. The CDR3 loop is CASSLVPGNNEQFF. The CDR3 DNA sequence: TGCGCCAGCAGCTTGGTTCCAGGGAACAATGAGCAGTTCTTC.

CDR3 in DNA: TGTGCCAGCAGTGGTACTAGCGGGAGAAGAGATACGCAGTATTTT. Protein sequence: CASSGTSGRRDTQYF. The chain combines TRBV2 with TRBJ2-3, with 11 bases identical to TRBD2. CDR1 and CDR2 (germline): SNHLY, FYNNEI. There are 15 residues in the CDR3. After removal of 4 bases from V and 5 bases from J, the junction contained 5 bases not matched to a gene.

This chain uses TRBV19 with TRBJ2-5; D is perhaps TRBD2 (5 bases). CDR1 is LNHDA and CDR2 is SQIVND in the germline V gene (reference sequence). CDR3 length: 14 amino acids. V was pared by 5 bases and J by 2 bases, with 12 bases between. For the CDR3, the DNA is TGTGCCAGTAGTCCCGGAGGCAGACAAGAGACCCAGTACTTC. Translation: CASSPGGRQETQYF.

J is TRBJ1-1 and V is TRBV19; D may be TRBD1 (6 bases). The CDR3 is 13 amino acids. CDR1 is LNHDA and CDR2 is SQIVND in the germline V gene (reference sequence). V lost 6 bases and J 10 bases, leaving 18 bases between the germline ends. The DNA of the CDR3 is TGTGCCAGTAGCGCCCCCTTACAGGGAGCAGCTTTCTTT. Protein: CASSAPLQGAAFF.

The V gene is TRBV27, the J gene TRBJ2-3, with a weak D call TRBD1 (5 bases). This CDR3 is 13 amino acids long. V was trimmed by 5 bases and J by 5 bases, leaving 11 bases between them. Germline loops: CDR1 MNHEY, CDR2 SMNVEV (reference sequence). As DNA, the CDR3 is TGTGCCAGCAGTCTCAGGGAAGGAGATACGCAGTATTTT. Protein product: CASSLREGDTQYF.

The CDR3 is CASSESGTERQQETQYF. CDR3 bases: TGTGCCAGCAGTGAATCCGGGACAGAACGTCAACAAGAGACCCAGTACTTC. The rearrangement joins TRBV25-1 to TRBJ2-5; 7 nucleotides agree with TRBD1. Germline V gene sequence: CDR1 MGHDK, CDR2 SYGVNS. This CDR3 comprises 17 residues. J was trimmed by 2 bases and V by 1 base; bases with no gene match: 10.